What follows are 17 T cell receptor beta chains derived from one specimen sequenced in a study of cytomegalovirus exposure and HLA in healthy donors. It was with 60 Vbeta and 13 Jbeta primers that the PCR ran. Clones were sequenced by immunoSEQ multiplex PCR, and TCRdb holds only the in-frame ones, with some missing. The sample has 100,000 to 150,000 clones; about 79% are singletons. The sequencing sample was made of PBMCs. These receptors came from a woman in her fifties or sixties in good health and CMV-seronegative.

The genes are TRBV25-1 and TRBJ1-2; D not resolved. V was cut by 6 bases and J by 2 bases, with 10 bases left in between. This CDR3 comprises 13 residues. Germline CDR1 reads MGHDK; CDR2 reads SYGVNS. The CDR3 loop reads CASSRTGNYGYTF. The DNA of the CDR3 is TGTGCCAGCAGCCGGACGGGAAACTATGGCTACACCTTC.

The chain combines TRBV28 with TRBJ2-1; the D is unclear. The CDR3 is 14 amino acids. With 5 bases removed from V and 4 bases from J, the gap between germline ends came to 12 bases. Germline values: CDR1 MDHEN, CDR2 SYDVKM. The CDR3 DNA follows: TGTGCCAGCAGTCTCCAGGCCAGATACAATGAGCAGTTCTTC. This gives the protein CASSLQARYNEQFF.

The chain links TRBV27 to TRBJ2-5; 11 positions agree with TRBD2. The J call may be mistaken, given a closer DNA end match to TRBJ2-7. The CDR3 covers 16 residues. Germline values: CDR1 MNHEY, CDR2 SMNVEV (reference sequence). CDR3 nucleotide sequence: TGTGCCAGCAGTTTTCTAACTAGCGGGAGAAAGAACGAGCAGTACTTC. Translating it yields CASSFLTSGRKNEQYF.

The gene calls are TRBV5-6 and TRBJ1-1; D perhaps matches TRBD1 (5 bases). The CDR3 has 15 amino acids. V was trimmed by 3 bases and J by 5 bases, leaving 17 bases between them. In germline, CDR1 is SGHDT, CDR2 YYEEEE. DNA for the CDR3: TGTGCCAGCAGCTCAACCCGTCAGGGTAGAACTGAAGCTTTCTTT. This translates into CASSSTRQGRTEAFF. The full variable domain, in which reference TRBV5-6 and TRBJ1-1 provide the parts outside the CDR3, is DAGVTQSPTHLIKTRGQQVTLRCSPKSGHDTVSWYQQALGQGPQFIFQYYEEEERQRGNFPDRFSGHQFPNYSSELNVNALLLGDSALYLCASSSTRQGRTEAFFGQGTRLTVV.

This clone appeared a few times. The J gene is TRBJ2-1, the V gene TRBV4-3, with D maybe TRBD2 (5 bases). V was cut by 2 bases and J by 0 bases, with 11 bases left in between. The germline V gene has CDR1 LGHNA and CDR2 YSLEER. This CDR3 region has 16 residues. CDR3 DNA sequence: TGCGCCAGCAGCCAACTCAGCGGTACCTCCTACAATGAGCAGTTCTTC. Protein sequence: CASSQLSGTSYNEQFF.

This chain uses TRBV18 with TRBJ2-3, with D perhaps matching TRBD2 (6 bases). Germline lookup yields CDR1 KGHSH and CDR2 LQKENI. Trimming removed 6 bases at V and 1 base at J, with 11 bases between. The CDR3 loop spans 14 amino acids. The CDR3 DNA sequence: TGTGCCAGCTCTGGAGGGCCAGGCACAGATACGCAGTATTTT. Translation: CASSGGPGTDTQYF.

The V call is TRBV18, the J call TRBJ2-2, with a possible D match to TRBD2 (6 bases). V was clipped by 3 bases and J by 5 bases, with 13 bases between them. The germline V gene encodes CDR1 KGHSH and CDR2 LQKENI. This CDR3 is 15 amino acids long. CDR3 region: CASSPWTEGTGELFF. The CDR3 bases are TGTGCCAGCTCACCCTGGACGGAGGGGACCGGGGAGCTGTTTTTT.

This clone was seen only a few times. This chain links TRBV4-3 with TRBJ1-1; D is unclear. This CDR3 has 13 amino acids. Germline V gene sequence: CDR1 LGHNA, CDR2 YSLEER. Trimming took 1 base from V and 1 from J, leaving 4 bases between them. This chain's CDR3 is CASSQGQNTEAFF. The CDR3 coding sequence is TGCGCCAGCAGCCAAGGACAGAACACTGAAGCTTTCTTT.

This chain links TRBV7-2 with TRBJ1-5; 7 bases are a match to TRBD1. Germline CDR1 and CDR2: SGHTA and FQGNSA. The J segment lost 3 bases and the V segment lost 8 bases, leaving 1 base of the junction unmatched. The CDR3 consists of 12 residues. This chain's CDR3 is CASGQANQPQHF. CDR3 nucleotides: TGTGCCAGCGGACAGGCCAATCAGCCCCAGCATTTT.

The chain couples TRBV10-3 to TRBJ2-3; 7 positions match TRBD1. Trimming at V came to 4 bases and at J to 0 bases, leaving 10 bases not matched to a gene. The CDR3 has 17 residues. Germline V gene data show CDR1 as ENHRY and CDR2 as SYGVKD. CDR3 loop: CAISGSDRAASTDTQYF. The DNA of the CDR3 is TGTGCCATCAGTGGGTCAGACAGGGCGGCGAGCACAGATACGCAGTATTTT.

The gene calls are TRBV11-3 and TRBJ2-1; D is uncertain. V was shortened by 0 bases and J by 4 bases, with 10 bases between the two germline ends. From germline, CDR1 is SGHNT and CDR2 YENEEA. This CDR3 contains 15 residues. The DNA of the CDR3 is TGTGCCAGCAGCTTAGATCGCGGTGAATACAATGAGCAGTTCTTC. Protein: CASSLDRGEYNEQFF.

This chain uses TRBV7-3 with TRBJ1-1, with D hard to call. V dropped 3 bases and J dropped 0 bases, with 5 bases sitting between them. The germline CDR1 and CDR2 sequences are SGHTA and FQGTGA. CDR3 size: 13 residues. CDR3 DNA sequence: TGTGCCAGCAGCTTCGCGATGAACACTGAAGCTTTCTTT. This sequence encodes CASSFAMNTEAFF.

This sequence joins TRBV7-3 and TRBJ2-1; 14 bases fit TRBD2. Trimming removed 5 bases from V and 5 bases from J; junction bases left unmatched: 11. Germline CDR1 and CDR2: SGHTA and FQGTGA. The length of the CDR3 is 18 residues. The CDR3 loop reads CASSPGLAGGFFHNEQFF. The CDR3 coding sequence is TGTGCCAGCAGCCCCGGACTAGCGGGAGGTTTTTTTCACAATGAGCAGTTCTTC.

The chain employs TRBV10-3 and TRBJ2-5, with 9 bases fitting TRBD2. The J call is uncertain, as TRBJ2-7 better fits the DNA end. Germline CDR1 ENHRY, CDR2 SYGVKD. This CDR3 contains 18 residues. CDR3 coding DNA: TGTGCCATCAGTGGGCCTATGGGGGTTAGCGGGAGCTCCTACGAGCAGTACTTC. Its protein product is CAISGPMGVSGSSYEQYF.

This sequence joins TRBV7-2 and TRBJ1-3; D remains ambiguous. The CDR3 loop spans 16 amino acids. Germline V gives CDR1 SGHTA, CDR2 FQGNSA. Trimming removed 2 bases at V and 0 bases at J, with 11 bases between. In nucleotides, the CDR3 is TGTGCCAGCAGCTTAAGCCAATTGAGCTCTGGAAACACCATATATTTT. This codes for CASSLSQLSSGNTIYF.

The sample holds one count of this clone. CDR3 nucleotide sequence: TGTGCCAGCAATCTGCAGGGGGCCGAGCAGTACTTC. It yields the protein CASNLQGAEQYF. The V gene is TRBV2, the J gene TRBJ2-7; 8 bases are shared with TRBD1. Germline V gives CDR1 SNHLY, CDR2 FYNNEI. Germline trimming cut 7 bases from V and 6 bases from J; bases unmatched to any gene: 5. The CDR3 covers 12 residues.

In DNA form, the CDR3 reads TGTGCCAACTACAGTAGCGGACACAATTCACCCCTCCACTTT. Its translation: CANYSSGHNSPLHF. The rearrangement links TRBV6-4 to TRBJ1-6, with a possible D match to TRBD1 (5 bases). With 10 bases removed from V and 7 bases from J, the gap between germline ends came to 17 bases. Germline V gives CDR1 MRHNA, CDR2 SNTAGT. The CDR3 is 14 residues long.